The T cell receptor (beta chain) under discussion was sequenced for a study of PD-1 blockade in classical Hodgkin lymphoma. Study-wide context: Nivolumab dosing for patients was 3 mg/kg, administered intravenously every 2 weeks.

Some clones are missing from TCRdb's copy, which holds only in-frame ones; the method was immunoSEQ multiplex PCR. The sample lists about 46,000 clones, approximately 76% seen once, with about 12% in the top ten. As for time point: cycle 4 day 1 (C4D1), after less than 7 weeks of nivolumab. Each patient experienced a relapse that followed autologous stem cell transplantation, and brentuximab vedotin exposure varied. Best responses fell into complete response, partial response or progressive disease. As for this clone: Its antigen is not identified.

Study-level points and caveats: Why the repertoires differ is still unclear, perhaps disease activity or prior therapy. Compared with baseline, CD4+ but not CD8+ TCR diversity had risen significantly by C4D1.

This sequence originates from a human donor with classical Hodgkin lymphoma. Sequences were derived from peripheral blood mononuclear cells (PBMCs), sampled before the fourth cycle of nivolumab.

The CDR3 DNA is TGTGCCAGCAGTTTAGGAGGGACAGGGAATCAGCCCCAGCATTTT. Its protein product is CASSLGGTGNQPQHF. The chain employs TRBV28 and TRBJ1-5; 9 nucleotides agree with TRBD1. CDR1 MDHEN and CDR2 SYDVKM come from the germline V gene. CDR3 length equals 15 residues. Losses at the gene ends were 2 bases for V and 4 bases for J; bases not matched to a gene: 3.